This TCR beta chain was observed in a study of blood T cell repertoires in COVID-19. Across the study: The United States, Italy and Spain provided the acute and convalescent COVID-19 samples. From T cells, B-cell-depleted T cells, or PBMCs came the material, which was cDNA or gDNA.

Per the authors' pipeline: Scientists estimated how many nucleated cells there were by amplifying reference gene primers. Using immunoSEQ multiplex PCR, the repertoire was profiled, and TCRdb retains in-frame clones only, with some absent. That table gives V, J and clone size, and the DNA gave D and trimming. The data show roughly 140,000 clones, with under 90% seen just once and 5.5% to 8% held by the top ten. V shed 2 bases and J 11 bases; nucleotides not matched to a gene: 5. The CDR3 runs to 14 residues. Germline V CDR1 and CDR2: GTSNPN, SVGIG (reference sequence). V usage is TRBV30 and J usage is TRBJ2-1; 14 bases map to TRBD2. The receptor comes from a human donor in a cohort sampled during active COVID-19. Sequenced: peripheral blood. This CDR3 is CAWSSTSGGAQQFF. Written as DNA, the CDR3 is TGTGCCTGGAGTTCGACTAGCGGGGGGGCCCAGCAGTTCTTC.